The source of this T cell receptor (beta chain) is a study of T-cell reconstitution after alpha-beta-depleted transplantation in children. The sample holds many counts of this clonotype. There are 15 residues in the CDR3. Germline CDR1 reads MNHNS; CDR2 reads SASEGT. V lost 2 bases, J lost 10 bases, and 20 bases lay in between. The library targeted TCRbeta and was prepared with unique molecular identifiers. TCRdb ran MiXCR on the PCR reads and lists one entry per CDR3 protein. The data contain about 610,000 distinct CDR3 sequences, roughly a tenth of them singletons. The clonotype comes from a human donor who donated a stem cell graft to a child with acute myeloid leukemia. This chain links TRBV6-1 with TRBJ1-1; D is uncertain. The sample consisted of PBMCs from the stem cell graft donor, taken from the stem cell graft. The CDR3 spells CASSEIRTGSGGAFF. In nucleotides, the CDR3 is TGTGCCAGCAGTGAAATTCGAACGGGCTCCGGCGGAGCTTTCTTT.